One TCR beta chain is described in this entry. No antigen is known for it. Before the COVID-19 pandemic, during about 2010-2018, CD4+ T cells were taken from unexposed donors. The cells were cultured for 10 days before CD4+ T cells were isolated. Cells permitting, SARS-CoV-2 S/N and four cold-coronavirus spikes were tested on unexposed-donor CD4+ T cells. The data stem from a study of CD4 T cells in relation to SARS-CoV-2 and coronaviruses. Study as a whole: TCR beta CDR3s were sequenced after approximately ten-day antigen culture of PBMCs. No peptide or an HIV-1 Nef peptide pool served as negative control. Study results and limitations: Monoreactive clones expanded significantly more to SARS-CoV-2 than crossreactive clones did.

Profiled with immunoSEQ multiplex PCR; TCRdb holds only in-frame clones, not every one. The sample has 20,000 to 25,000 clones, about 60% seen once; the top ten hold about 11%. The clonotype comes from a human donor in good health. Specimen: CD4+ T cells from PBMCs, cultured in vitro.

CDR3 loop: CASNPKAGAYEQYF. The CDR3 bases are TGTGCCAGCAACCCGAAGGCGGGGGCCTACGAGCAGTACTTC. The chain links TRBV2 to TRBJ2-7; TRBD2 matches at 7 bases. CDR1 is SNHLY, CDR2 FYNNEI, per germline. With 7 bases clipped from V and 2 bases from J, the junction kept 8 bases outside the gene matches. CDR3 length: 14 residues.